This TCR beta chain was captured by sequencing in a study of cytomegalovirus exposure and HLA in healthy donors (TCRdb year 2017). Describing the broader study: An earlier analysis of a few hundred of the donors reported about 300 Gb of sequence data and 95 million to 130 million unique TCR beta sequences obtained from about 179 million T cells. An early release covering roughly 580 HLA-typed donors comprised about 290 gigabases of sequencing data and some 79 million unique TCR sequences. The genetic ancestry cluster associated with self-reported Caucasian donors included 81% of the 300 to 450 genotyped donors. The study aimed to test whether signatures of past pathogen exposure could be identified by cataloging public T cell receptors. The study used immunosequencing to profile the T cell repertoires of around 600 subjects and linked those repertoires to cytomegalovirus serostatus. In addition to the first cohort of 650 to 800 subjects, a separate validation cohort of over 90 different subjects was used. High-throughput TCR immunosequencing, statistical association of individual TCRs with disease status, and machine learning were combined to predict cytomegalovirus infection status. In a later analysis, previously published TCR beta repertoires from 666 donors were re-analyzed and high-resolution HLA genotyping was added so that TCR occurrence patterns could be studied. The later analysis used no new phenotypic data to find candidate immune exposures, relying instead on TCR beta sequences and their occurrence across donors. In an earlier analysis of a few hundred of the donors, high-throughput TCR beta sequencing was used to judge whether each TCR beta V gene segment behaved as functional or pseudogenic. Donor age, sex, ethnicity and CMV serostatus were collected together with the repertoire data. Genome-wide SNP genotypes for about 65% of the 666 donors were used in a later genetic analysis, which treated that subset as a discovery cohort. Every repertoire in the discovery cohort had been generated on one and the same sequencing platform. HLA typing covered class I and class II loci at four-digit resolution. Typing coverage varied by locus: 629-630 donors for A, B, C, DRB1 and DQB1; approximately 500 for DQA1; over 600 for DPA1; under 490 for DPB1. Roughly five DR-DQ haplotypes were handled as single units for association and clustering because linkage in the cohort was strong. Across some 400 genotyped donors of the cohort, an average of about 240,000 unique TCR beta nucleotide sequences per donor were sequenced, and roughly a sixth of those sequences were non-productive.

Overall study results and their limits: The earlier analysis of 450 to 700 of the donors excluded some 15 rarely observed V segments, including chromosome 9 orphons, because counts were too low. According to a later genetic analysis, donors in an Asian-associated ancestry cluster had fewer N-insertions in productive TCRs than the approximately 690-donor mean. Linkage disequilibrium might explain the correlated functional status among segregating V segments, but an unknown experimental factor could not be excluded. Immune exposure information for the cohort was limited to CMV serostatus. In a later analysis, most CMV-associated TCR beta chains were found to appear HLA-restricted, with HLA associations seemingly driven largely by CMV exposure. The study listed over 150 TCR beta chains as associated with cytomegalovirus. An association between a missense DCLRE1C variant and V-gene and J-gene trimming of TCR beta chains was found in a later genetic analysis and replicated in an independent cohort. Only TCR beta chains were sequenced in this cohort, and the absence of alpha or paired-chain data limited detectable features. In a later analysis, several top co-occurrence clusters were reported to appear linked to parvovirus B19, influenza, CMV and Epstein-Barr virus. It was suggested by the authors that the approach could potentially be generalized to other disease states and immunological phenotypes. In a later analysis, the rate of TCR association differed among HLA loci, with DRB1 alleles having the most associated TCRs and HLA-C alleles having the fewest. In vitro tests confirmed that a few of the cytomegalovirus-associated TCR beta chains recognize cytomegalovirus antigens. A later analysis found that HLA-associated TCR beta chains were more clonally expanded and had lower generation probabilities than equally common non-associated chains. Assigning TCR associations to individual alleles was difficult when HLA alleles, especially DR and DQ, strongly co-occurred. A further reported finding was that TCR beta sequences accurately predicted the HLA-A and HLA-B alleles for most subjects in the first cohort. An earlier analysis of approximately 590 of the donors showed that most TCR beta V segments appeared in productive rearrangements either about 87% or about 30% of the time, which broadly matched IMGT annotations. Because HLA typing was unavailable for some donors at each locus, only the typed subset was used in association tests. Presence/absence analyses assumed roughly uniform sequencing depth across donors, an assumption that may not hold. The classifier was reported to diagnose cytomegalovirus status with high specificity and sensitivity in both the original cohort and the validation cohort. A group of highly shared sequence variants was considered likely to be a technical artifact of the sequencing pipeline. While some public TCRs were present in many individuals, most TCR sequences turned up only very rarely across donors. Specific HLA alleles were associated with 18,000 or so TCR beta sequences at a false discovery rate of 0.05 in a later analysis.

The cohort was made up of about 610 healthy bone marrow donors. All cohort members were sampled while nominally healthy, although unrecorded immune exposures were likely present. The donor tested CMV seronegative and was one of the 352 seronegative cohort members. A peripheral blood sample was provided by each donor, and peripheral blood mononuclear cells were used for TCR beta sequencing. Genomic DNA was extracted from the blood cell samples with the Qiagen DNeasy Blood Extraction Kit. Library preparation was by the immunoSEQ multiplex PCR assay. The multiplex PCR relied on a mix of 60 forward primers for TCR Vbeta segments and 13 reverse primers for TCR Jbeta segments. A multiplex PCR assay on genomic DNA amplified the CDR3 region of rearranged TCR beta genes. The Illumina HiSeq System was used to sequence the amplified TCR beta libraries as 87-base-pair reads. In the original analysis: A later analysis counted 75 million to 100 million unique TCR beta chains across the 666 repertoires, and around 9.9 million of these chains were shared by at least two donors. Raw reads were error-corrected and collapsed into unique sequences with a nearest-neighbor algorithm that merged closely related sequences to remove PCR and sequencing errors. To assign V, D and J gene segments, CDR3 sequences were aligned to IMGT reference sequences. Each retained sequence needed at least a six-nucleotide match to both a V gene segment and a J gene segment. Rearrangements were classified as productive when the CDR3 lacked stop codons and remained in frame with V and J, and all other rearrangements were classified as non-productive. Following IMGT convention, CDR3 was defined as the stretch from the second conserved V-encoded cysteine up to the conserved J-encoded phenylalanine. The earlier analysis of 500 to 650 of the donors excluded any sequence lacking an unambiguous match to a single V gene segment. An earlier analysis of some 500 of the donors classified V segments as functional when productive rearrangements were above 56.7% and as segregating when the standard deviation between donors was above 5%. A statistical classification framework was built for diagnosing cytomegalovirus status from the catalog of TCR beta chain sequences. In a later analysis, TCR nucleotide sequences were compared against IMGT/GENE-DB human TR gene sequences so that V and J genes could be assigned. The TCRdist pipeline was used in a later analysis to assign CDR3 sequences and most-parsimonious VDJ recombination scenarios. In a later analysis, each TCR beta chain was defined by its CDR3 amino acid sequence together with its V-gene family, and reads without a unique V-gene family were excluded. A later analysis removed 550 to 700 highly shared, low-generation-probability nucleotide sequences to deal with suspected cross-contamination and a sequencing artifact. A later analysis calculated a clonal expansion index for each public chain from normalized within-repertoire ranks of inferred template counts. In a later analysis, generation probabilities were computed using a VDJ recombination model fitted to out-of-frame rearrangements, and the results were checked against IGoR. In a later analysis, hypergeometric tests were used to score TCR-TCR, TCR-HLA and TCR-CMV co-occurrence, with a repertoire-size bias correction applied to TCR pairs. To estimate false discovery rates, a later analysis permuted the HLA or CMV assignments 20 times. In a later analysis, co-occurring TCRs were grouped with DBSCAN, and TCRdist sequence similarity was added when clustering was performed within HLA-allele-positive subsets. Repertoires with fewer than 30,000 or more than 120,000 public chains were left out of co-occurrence clustering, as were roughly five repertoires with anomalous nucleotide sharing. Entries here come from immuneACCESS through TCRdb and include only in-frame sequences with V and J called. Some clones fail to appear in such tables; in the studies checked, an unresolved V gene covers under half of the shortfall, and the cause of the remainder is unknown. That table is the source of V, J and clone size, and D and trimming were worked out from the DNA. This sample has about 160,000 clones in its table, and approximately 90% of those were observed once. The ten largest clones add up to about 0.9% of the sample.

In the case of this clone: The antigen it recognizes is unknown. The input lacks base qualities; no much larger clone sits a single base away.

Specimen: PBMCs. The clonotype was recovered from a woman in her twenties or thirties in good health and CMV-seronegative.

The base sequence is TGCGCCAGCAGCCAAGATGCGGTAACCCATCAGCCCCAGCATTTT. It encodes CASSQDAVTHQPQHF. This receptor chain uses TRBV4-1 and TRBJ1-5, with no D gene named confidently. The CDR3 runs 15 residues from the cysteine to the phenylalanine. Solely the CDR3 DNA is kept, with 45 bases framed from the first base. The V and J ends are trimmed by 0 bases and 5 bases, leaving 11 bases between them. Taken from the germline V gene, the CDR1 and CDR2 loops are MGHRA and YSYEKL.